A selection of T cell receptor beta chains follows, all from one sample in a study of blood T cell repertoires in COVID-19. Sequencing was performed with immunoSEQ multiplex PCR; in TCRdb, only in-frame clones are kept and a portion is missing. The sample includes approximately 280,000 clones, more than 85% seen only once; the top ten take about 4.6%. Sequenced material: peripheral blood. The receptors derive from a man in his forties with acute or convalescent COVID-19. Each CDR3 is given with its conserved first and last residue. A D gene is named only where the DNA matches it firmly. The size entry is marked missing in some rows and otherwise reads once, few, many or a size class.

cdr3_nt cdr3_aa clone_size d_call j_call v_call
TGTGCCACCAGCAGAGATCAACACCTGGAGCAGTACTTC CATSRDQHLEQYF NA NA TRBJ2-7 TRBV15
TGTGCCAGCAGCTTGGCCGGGGGGGTTCTAGAGACCCAGTACTTC CASSLAGGVLETQYF NA TRBD2 TRBJ2-5 TRBV5-5
TGTGCCAGCAGTGAAGCGCGGAGGGGGGGCACTGAAGCTTTCTTT CASSEARRGGTEAFF NA NA TRBJ1-1 TRBV2
TGTGCCACCAGTGATGAGAAATTACCCGGGACAGGGTTTGAACCCGGGGAGCTGTTTTTT CATSDEKLPGTGFEPGELFF NA TRBD1 TRBJ2-2 TRBV24-1
TGCGCCAGCAGGGGACTTTTGGGGGGCTCTGGGGCCAACGTCCTGACTTTC CASRGLLGGSGANVLTF NA NA TRBJ2-6 TRBV10-2
TGCAGCGTTGAGACGACAGGGGGCAGTTACGGCTACACCTTC CSVETTGGSYGYTF few TRBD1 TRBJ1-2 TRBV29-1
TGCGCCAGCAGCTCTTCCGAGGGCTATGGCTACACCTTC CASSSSEGYGYTF NA NA TRBJ1-2 TRBV5-1
TGTGCCAGCAGTCATGAGACGGGGGGTACGTCTGAAGCTTTCTTT CASSHETGGTSEAFF NA NA TRBJ1-1 TRBV6-5
TGTGCCAGCAGCCGAGACTCAAACTCTGGAAACACCATATATTTT CASSRDSNSGNTIYF NA NA TRBJ1-3 TRBV2
TGTGCCTGGAGTGTAGGCGGGACCGGCTCCTACGAGCAGTACTTC CAWSVGGTGSYEQYF once NA TRBJ2-7 TRBV30
TGTGCCAGCAGCAAAGGGACAGAGGGATCGCCGCAAGGAAACACCATATATTTT CASSKGTEGSPQGNTIYF NA NA TRBJ1-3 TRBV21-1
TGTGCCACCAGCAGAGCGGAGAATGAGCAGTTCTTC CATSRAENEQFF NA NA TRBJ2-1 TRBV15
TGTGCCAGCAGCTTATATTTATTGAACACTGAAGCTTTCTTT CASSLYLLNTEAFF NA NA TRBJ1-1 TRBV7-8
TGTGCCAGCAGCCAAGCGGGGGGCGCAAATGGCTACACCTTC CASSQAGGANGYTF NA NA TRBJ1-2 TRBV3-1/TRBV3-2
TGTGCCAGCAACTGGATGGGGGGAGCTGAGGCTTTCTTT CASNWMGGAEAFF NA NA TRBJ1-1 TRBV2
TGTGCCAGCAGCTCTACGTACTATGGCTACACCTTC CASSSTYYGYTF NA NA TRBJ1-2 TRBV5-6
TGTGCCAGCAGCTTAGTGGGGGGGAACACTGAAGCTTTCTTT CASSLVGGNTEAFF NA NA TRBJ1-1 TRBV7-2
TGCAGTGCCCGGGAGGGGGAAAAACTGTTTTTT CSAREGEKLFF NA NA TRBJ1-4 TRBV20-1
TGTGCCAGCAGTGACGACAGGGGAAACAATTCACCCCTCCACTTT CASSDDRGNNSPLHF NA TRBD1 TRBJ1-6 TRBV2
TGTGCCAGCAGCTTATGGCAGGGAACCTACGAGCAGTACTTC CASSLWQGTYEQYF once NA TRBJ2-7 TRBV7-2
TGTGCCATCAGTGATCAGGGCCTGGGTAGCAATCAGCCCCAGCATTTT CAISDQGLGSNQPQHF NA NA TRBJ1-5 TRBV10-3
TGTGCCAGCAGTCCCCTTGGACAGGGGGTCTCTGGGGCCAACGTCCTGACTTTC CASSPLGQGVSGANVLTF few TRBD1 TRBJ2-6 TRBV6-2/TRBV6-3
TGTGCCAGCAGCACTCGGACAGGGGGCTATGAAAAACTGTTTTTT CASSTRTGGYEKLFF NA TRBD1 TRBJ1-4 TRBV5-6
TGTGCCAGCAGCGCGGGGACAGGGGGCGCCCCCGTGAACACTGAAGCTTTCTTT CASSAGTGGAPVNTEAFF few TRBD1 TRBJ1-1 TRBV9
TGTGCCAGCACCAAAAGGGGTGTGAAGCGCAATGAGCAGTTCTTC CASTKRGVKRNEQFF once NA TRBJ2-1 TRBV21-1
TGTGCTAGTGGTTTGGTACTCGGACAGGGACACTACGAGCAGTACTTC CASGLVLGQGHYEQYF NA TRBD1 TRBJ2-7 TRBV12-5
TGTGCCAGCAGCTTGGGAGGGACAGTTAATGGAAACACCATATATTTT CASSLGGTVNGNTIYF NA TRBD1 TRBJ1-3 TRBV5-4
TGTGCCAGCAGCTCACCGGGACAGGGGAGCTACGAGCAGTACTTC CASSSPGQGSYEQYF NA TRBD1 TRBJ2-7 TRBV6-5
TGTGCCAGCAGTCCATTTTTAGTTTCAAATTCACCCCTCCACTTT CASSPFLVSNSPLHF few NA TRBJ1-6 TRBV27
TGTGCCAGCAGTGAAATAAGGGACTCCTACTCCTACAATGAGCAGTTCTTC CASSEIRDSYSYNEQFF NA NA TRBJ2-1 TRBV6-1
TGTGCTAGTGGTTTGGTATTAGGGGCCGAAAGCAATCAGCCCCAGCATTTT CASGLVLGAESNQPQHF NA NA TRBJ1-5 TRBV12-5
TGTGCCAGCAGCTCTCGTAGCGGGGGGGCCGAAGTCTGGAATGAGCAGTTCTTC CASSSRSGGAEVWNEQFF NA TRBD2 TRBJ2-1 TRBV11-3
TGCGCCAGCAGCCAAGATCAAGGGGGCGCCGGCTATGGCTACACCTTC CASSQDQGGAGYGYTF NA TRBD1 TRBJ1-2 TRBV4-1
TGTGCCAGCAGCCCGGGAACTAACTATGGCTACACCTTC CASSPGTNYGYTF NA NA TRBJ1-2 TRBV6-1
TGTGCCAGCAGCCAAGACAGGGTGGGCTATGGCTACACCTTC CASSQDRVGYGYTF NA NA TRBJ1-2 TRBV3-1/TRBV3-2
TGTGCCAGCAGTGAATTTTACGTTCCGGACTTC CASSEFYVPDF once NA TRBJ2-7 TRBV6-1
TGCGCCAGCAGTGTCGTTAGCGGGGGCTCCACCGGGGAGCTGTTTTTT CASSVVSGGSTGELFF NA TRBD2 TRBJ2-2 TRBV10-2
TGTGCCAGCAGTGACCCTATCGAAAAACTGTTTTTT CASSDPIEKLFF NA NA TRBJ1-4 TRBV6-1
TGTGCCAGCAGTAATTGGGGACTATACGAGAAGCCCCAGCATTTT CASSNWGLYEKPQHF NA NA TRBJ1-5 TRBV5-6
TGTGCCAGCAGCCGGGGGACTTATGGCTACACCTTC CASSRGTYGYTF NA NA TRBJ1-2 TRBV7-8
TGTGCCAGCAGCCTAGGGACAGGGTATGAAAAACTGTTTTTT CASSLGTGYEKLFF NA TRBD1 TRBJ1-4 TRBV7-9
TGTGCTAGTGGTTTTTCGGGATACACTGAAGCTTTCTTT CASGFSGYTEAFF NA NA TRBJ1-1 TRBV12-5